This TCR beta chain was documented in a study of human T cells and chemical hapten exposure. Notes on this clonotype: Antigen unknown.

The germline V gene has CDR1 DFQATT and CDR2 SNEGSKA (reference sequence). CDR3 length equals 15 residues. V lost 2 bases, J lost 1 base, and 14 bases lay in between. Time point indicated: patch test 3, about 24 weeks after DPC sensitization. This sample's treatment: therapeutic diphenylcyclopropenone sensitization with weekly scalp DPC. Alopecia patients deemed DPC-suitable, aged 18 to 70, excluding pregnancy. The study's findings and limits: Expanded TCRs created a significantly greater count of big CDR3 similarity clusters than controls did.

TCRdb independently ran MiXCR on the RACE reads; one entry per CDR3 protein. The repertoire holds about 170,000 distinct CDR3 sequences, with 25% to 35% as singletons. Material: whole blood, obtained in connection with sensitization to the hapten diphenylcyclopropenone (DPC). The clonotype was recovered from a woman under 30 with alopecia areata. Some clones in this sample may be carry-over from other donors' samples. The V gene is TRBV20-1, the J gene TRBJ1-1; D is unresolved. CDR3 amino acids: CSARTFFGRNTEAFF. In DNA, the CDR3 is TGCAGTGCTAGAACGTTTTTCGGCAGGAACACTGAAGCTTTCTTT.